The T cell receptor beta chain described here comes from a study of blood T cell repertoires in COVID-19. Germline V gene data show CDR1 as SGHAT and CDR2 as FQNNGV. CDR3 size: 14 residues. V was cut by 5 bases and J by 4 bases, with 11 bases left in between. Authors' processing steps: For nucleated cells, counts were estimated from reference gene primer amplification. TCRdb's table, derived via immunoSEQ multiplex PCR, lists solely in-frame clones and lacks some. That table gives V, J and clone size, and the DNA gave D and trimming. The sample records around 200,000 clones, about 88% being singletons.

The chain combines TRBV11-2 with TRBJ2-2; tentative D call: TRBD2 (5 bases). The TCR comes from a woman aged 35 to 49 with acute COVID-19. Sequenced: PBMCs or T cells enriched from blood (not recorded which). CDR3 loop: CASSPRVPTGELFF. CDR3 sequence (DNA): TGTGCCAGCAGCCCGCGGGTTCCCACCGGGGAGCTGTTTTTT.